This TCR beta chain is drawn from a study of esophageal squamous cell carcinoma under preoperative chemotherapy. Study details: TCR repertoires were profiled from both peripheral blood T cells and tumor-infiltrating lymphocytes.

This CDR3 has 20 residues. Trimming cost V 0 bases and J 4 bases, with 24 bases left between them. Germline CDR1 and CDR2: MNHEY and SVGAGI. From the PCR reads, TCRdb called clonotypes with MiXCR, one entry per CDR3 protein. The sample has around 9,300 distinct CDR3 sequences, under 55% seen once; the top ten hold more than 13%. Specified time point: after preoperative PTX-NDP chemotherapy. Study outcomes and limitations: Chemotherapy was followed by significantly higher TCR diversity in peripheral T cells only, not tumor-infiltrating lymphocytes.

In the case of this clonotype: Its target is unknown.

This rearrangement joins TRBV6-5 to TRBJ2-2, with D perhaps matching TRBD2 (7 bases). This material was collected from a patient given preoperative chemotherapy. This TCR derives from a human donor with esophageal squamous cell carcinoma. The donor label of this sample is uncertain. In nucleotides, the CDR3 is TGTGCCAGCAGTTACTCGAGGGGTTCTTCCAGGGGAGGGGGCACCGGGGAGCTGTTTTTT. Amino acids: CASSYSRGSSRGGGTGELFF.